These 10 T cell receptor beta chains came from one sample sequenced in a study of T cells after yellow fever vaccination. One entry per CDR3 protein results from TCRdb running MiXCR on the 5' RACE reads. The sample has more than 350,000 distinct CDR3 sequences, around a tenth seen once. Sequences were derived from PBMCs, sampled on the day of the first yellow fever vaccination. The receptors originated from a man between 18 and 29 years old who received the YFV17D yellow fever vaccine.

This clonotype was detected only a few times. J is TRBJ2-1 and V is TRBV2; the match to TRBD1 covers 8 bases. Germline V CDR1 and CDR2: SNHLY, FYNNEI. CDR3 length: 14 amino acids. The V and J ends lost 5 bases and 7 bases, in that order; junction bases with no gene match: 7. This chain's CDR3 is CASSFQGARNEQFF. The CDR3 DNA reads TGTGCCAGCAGTTTCCAGGGGGCGCGGAATGAGCAGTTCTTC.

The table lists this clonotype with a few counts. CDR3 amino acids: CASSLGQVVYNEQFF. CDR3 DNA: TGCGCCAGCAGCTTGGGGCAGGTCGTCTACAATGAGCAGTTCTTC. V usage is TRBV5-1 and J usage is TRBJ2-1; D not certain. The CDR3 extends over 15 amino acids. Trimming left V 0 bases short and J 3 bases short, with 10 bases between. CDR1 is SGHRS, CDR2 YFSETQ, per germline.

This clonotype was detected only a few times. The J gene is TRBJ2-1, the V gene TRBV7-2; 8 bases map to TRBD2. Germline V gives CDR1 SGHTA, CDR2 FQGNSA. With 0 bases clipped from V and 5 bases from J, the junction kept 9 bases outside the gene matches. This CDR3 spans 17 amino acids. The CDR3 region has the DNA TGTGCCAGCAGCTTAGCGGGTAGCGGGATAACCAACAATGAGCAGTTCTTC. Its protein product is CASSLAGSGITNNEQFF.

This clonotype was counted ten times or more. The V gene is TRBV4-3, the J gene TRBJ2-2; no clear D gene. The germline V and J ends were trimmed by 4 bases and 0 bases, with 9 bases remaining between them. This CDR3 spans 15 amino acids. Germline V gene sequence: CDR1 LGHNA, CDR2 YSLEER. CDR3: CASSLGYPNTGELFF. The DNA for the CDR3 is TGCGCCAGCAGCCTCGGCTACCCGAACACCGGGGAGCTGTTTTTT.

Here the CDR3 DNA reads TGTGCCAGCAGCTCTCAATACTACGAGCAGTACTTC. The encoded protein is CASSSQYYEQYF. This chain uses TRBV7-9 with TRBJ2-7; no clear D gene. The length of the CDR3 is 12 residues. Germline V gives CDR1 SEHNR, CDR2 FQNEAQ (reference sequence). The V end was cut by 4 bases, the J end by 3 bases, with 7 bases between.

The CDR3 DNA is TGCGCCAGCAGCCAAGATATGGGCTTCCCGAGCTCCTACAATGAGCAGTTCTTC. Its translation: CASSQDMGFPSSYNEQFF. The V and J genes are TRBV4-3 and TRBJ2-1; no reliable D call. Trimming shortened V by 0 bases and J by 0 bases, and 15 bases separated the two germline ends. Germline CDR1 LGHNA, CDR2 YSLEER. There are 18 residues in the CDR3.

V gene TRBV7-2 combines with J gene TRBJ2-3; D is possibly TRBD1 (5 bases). Germline CDR1 SGHTA, CDR2 FQGNSA. The CDR3 runs 17 residues. Deletions cut 5 bases from V and 5 bases from J, with 23 bases between. DNA of the CDR3: TGTGCCAGCAGCACTACTGGAGTCAGGGTATCAGTAGATACGCAGTATTTT. Translation: CASSTTGVRVSVDTQYF.

This clonotype showed up just a few times. V is TRBV7-9 and J is TRBJ2-1, with unresolved D. This CDR3 has 14 residues. Germline CDR1 and CDR2: SEHNR and FQNEAQ (reference sequence). V was shortened by 1 base and J by 2 bases, with 6 bases between the two germline ends. CDR3 sequence reads: CASSLVATYNEQFF. In nucleotides, the CDR3 is TGTGCCAGCAGCTTAGTGGCGACCTACAATGAGCAGTTCTTC.

This clonotype has ten or more counts. J is TRBJ1-5 and V is TRBV4-3; no definite D call. The CDR3 is 15 residues long. V lost 0 bases and J 5 bases, leaving 11 bases between the germline ends. Germline CDR1 reads LGHNA; CDR2 reads YSLEER. CDR3 coding DNA: TGCGCCAGCAGCCAAGATTGGTACGGAGATCAGCCCCAGCATTTT. Translation: CASSQDWYGDQPQHF.

This clonotype showed up just a few times. The genes are TRBV4-2 and TRBJ2-5; 12 nucleotides match TRBD2. From germline, CDR1 is LGHNA and CDR2 YNFKEQ. This CDR3 region has 16 residues. V dropped 1 base and J dropped 3; count of bases not matched to a gene: 3. CDR3 sequence reads: CASSQGRLAGEETQYF. The CDR3 nucleotides are TGTGCCAGCAGCCAAGGCCGACTAGCGGGGGAAGAGACCCAGTACTTC.